The clone carrying this T cell receptor beta chain was found a few times. This entry is derived from a study of identical twins. TCRdb redid the calling of the 5' RACE reads with MiXCR, one entry per CDR3 protein. This repertoire shows 1,800,000 or so distinct CDR3 sequences, around 29% found once; its top ten account for about 0.3%. The CDR3 spans 15 residues. Trimming cost V 10 bases and J 0 bases; bases outside gene matches: 9. Germline V lookup: CDR1 MDHEN, CDR2 SYDVKM. The sequence was obtained from a newborn girl in good health. The sample taken for sequencing was cord blood. The chain joins TRBV28 to TRBJ2-1, with 7 nucleotides matching TRBD1. In DNA form, the CDR3 reads TGTGCCACCAGGGGCTGGGACAGCTCCTACAATGAGCAGTTCTTC. It encodes CATRGWDSSYNEQFF. Complete variable domain (other parts from reference TRBV28 and TRBJ2-1): DVKVTQSSRYLVKRTGEKVFLECVQDMDHENMFWYRQDPGLGLRLIYFSYDVKMKEKGDIPEGYSVSREKKERFSLILESASTNQTSMYLCATRGWDSSYNEQFFGPGTRLTVL.